The rows below give T cell receptor beta chains drawn from one sample of a study of cytomegalovirus exposure and HLA in healthy donors. Sequencing used immunoSEQ multiplex PCR; TCRdb keeps in-frame clones, though not all of them. This table has about 160,000 clones, under 75% appearing once. The sequenced sample was PBMCs. These receptors originate from a middle-aged man in good health and CMV-seropositive. The CDR3 runs from the conserved cysteine through the conserved F or W. Fields, in order: CDR3 protein, CDR3 DNA, D gene, clone size, J gene, V gene. A D gene is named only where the DNA matches it firmly. Not all rows give a size; the values are once, few, many and, for expanded clones, a class.

CDR3aa: CASSQVADQETQYF; CDR3nt: TGTGCCAGCAGCCAAGTAGCGGACCAAGAGACCCAGTACTTC; d_gene: .; abundance: .; j_gene: TRBJ2-5; v_gene: TRBV4-2
CDR3aa: CASSRDRVEKLFF; CDR3nt: TGTGCCAGCAGTAGGGACAGGGTCGAAAAACTGTTTTTT; d_gene: TRBD1; abundance: .; j_gene: TRBJ1-4; v_gene: TRBV27
CDR3aa: CASGGAQDTTEAFF; CDR3nt: TGTGCCAGCGGGGGGGCCCAGGACACCACTGAAGCTTTCTTT; d_gene: .; abundance: .; j_gene: TRBJ1-1; v_gene: TRBV6-1
CDR3aa: CASSTTDRASPLHF; CDR3nt: TGTGCCAGCAGCACCACGGACAGGGCTTCACCCCTCCACTTT; d_gene: TRBD1; abundance: .; j_gene: TRBJ1-6; v_gene: TRBV9
CDR3aa: CASSPRRGTNEKLFF; CDR3nt: TGTGCCAGCAGCCCCAGGAGGGGTACTAATGAAAAACTGTTTTTT; d_gene: .; abundance: few; j_gene: TRBJ1-4; v_gene: TRBV7-9
CDR3aa: CASSRGLAGGSSYNEQFF; CDR3nt: TGTGCCAGCAGCCGGGGGCTAGCGGGGGGTAGCTCCTACAATGAGCAGTTCTTC; d_gene: TRBD2; abundance: few; j_gene: TRBJ2-1; v_gene: TRBV13
CDR3aa: CASSQGPGGQSQHF; CDR3nt: TGTGCCAGCAGCCAAGGCCCTGGGGGCCAGTCCCAGCATTTT; d_gene: .; abundance: .; j_gene: TRBJ1-5; v_gene: TRBV4-2
CDR3aa: CASSPTGTPVGTQYF; CDR3nt: TGTGCCAGCAGTCCCACCGGGACACCAGTGGGGACCCAGTACTTC; d_gene: .; abundance: .; j_gene: TRBJ2-5; v_gene: TRBV27
CDR3aa: CAWREGSTGTEAFF; CDR3nt: TGTGCCTGGAGGGAGGGATCTACGGGCACTGAAGCTTTCTTT; d_gene: .; abundance: .; j_gene: TRBJ1-1; v_gene: TRBV30
CDR3aa: CASSGQALSYEQYF; CDR3nt: TGTGCCAGCTCGGGACAGGCCCTCTCCTACGAGCAGTACTTC; d_gene: TRBD1; abundance: .; j_gene: TRBJ2-7; v_gene: TRBV2
CDR3aa: CASGEEGAMGYTF; CDR3nt: TGTGCCAGCGGGGAGGAGGGGGCGATGGGCTACACCTTC; d_gene: TRBD1; abundance: few; j_gene: TRBJ1-2; v_gene: TRBV27
CDR3aa: CASRDRGTDTQYF; CDR3nt: TGTGCCAGTAGGGACAGGGGGACAGATACGCAGTATTTT; d_gene: TRBD1; abundance: few; j_gene: TRBJ2-3; v_gene: TRBV19
CDR3aa: CASSLSVDQPQHF; CDR3nt: TGTGCCAGCAGCTTATCAGTGGATCAGCCCCAGCATTTT; d_gene: .; abundance: .; j_gene: TRBJ1-5; v_gene: TRBV7-9
CDR3aa: CATSQGAKYGYTF; CDR3nt: TGTGCCACCTCTCAGGGGGCGAAGTATGGCTACACCTTC; d_gene: TRBD1; abundance: few; j_gene: TRBJ1-2; v_gene: TRBV11-1
CDR3aa: CASMQGGISYNEQFF; CDR3nt: TGTGCCAGCATGCAGGGGGGAATCTCCTACAATGAGCAGTTCTTC; d_gene: .; abundance: .; j_gene: TRBJ2-1; v_gene: TRBV5-4
CDR3aa: CASSVEGRGDSSTDTQYF; CDR3nt: TGTGCCAGCAGCGTAGAGGGCAGGGGGGACTCGAGCACAGATACGCAGTATTTT; d_gene: .; abundance: .; j_gene: TRBJ2-3; v_gene: TRBV9
CDR3aa: CATSPGQEASPLHF; CDR3nt: TGTGCCACCTCACCCGGACAGGAGGCTTCACCCCTCCACTTT; d_gene: TRBD1; abundance: .; j_gene: TRBJ1-6; v_gene: TRBV9
CDR3aa: CASSVRDGGRGNQPQHF; CDR3nt: TGTGCCAGTAGTGTACGGGACGGGGGACGGGGCAATCAGCCCCAGCATTTT; d_gene: .; abundance: .; j_gene: TRBJ1-5; v_gene: TRBV19
CDR3aa: CASSKSTGTGGILNTEAFF; CDR3nt: TGTGCCAGCAGCAAATCAACCGGGACAGGGGGCATCTTGAACACTGAAGCTTTCTTT; d_gene: TRBD1; abundance: .; j_gene: TRBJ1-1; v_gene: TRBV9
CDR3aa: CASSRGGQGYEQYF; CDR3nt: TGTGCCAGCAGCCGAGGGGGACAGGGCTACGAGCAGTACTTC; d_gene: TRBD1; abundance: .; j_gene: TRBJ2-7; v_gene: TRBV6-5
CDR3aa: CASSLVAVETYNEQFF; CDR3nt: TGTGCCAGCAGTTTAGTAGCTGTGGAGACCTACAATGAGCAGTTCTTC; d_gene: .; abundance: .; j_gene: TRBJ2-1; v_gene: TRBV28
CDR3aa: CASSLGDSNEKLFF; CDR3nt: TGTGCCAGCAGCTTGGGGGACAGTAATGAAAAACTGTTTTTT; d_gene: TRBD1; abundance: .; j_gene: TRBJ1-4; v_gene: TRBV5-4
CDR3aa: CAWSPSTGGTYEQYF; CDR3nt: TGTGCCTGGAGTCCCTCGACAGGGGGAACCTACGAGCAGTACTTC; d_gene: TRBD1; abundance: .; j_gene: TRBJ2-7; v_gene: TRBV30
CDR3aa: CASSLEAFPQYF; CDR3nt: TGTGCCAGCAGCTTAGAAGCCTTTCCGCAGTACTTC; d_gene: .; abundance: .; j_gene: TRBJ2-7; v_gene: TRBV7-9
CDR3aa: CASSPHGGGLHADTQYF; CDR3nt: TGTGCCAGCAGCCCCCACGGGGGGGGCCTTCATGCAGATACGCAGTATTTT; d_gene: TRBD2; abundance: .; j_gene: TRBJ2-3; v_gene: TRBV5-4
CDR3aa: CASSQGDEAFF; CDR3nt: TGTGCCAGCAGCCAGGGGGATGAAGCTTTCTTT; d_gene: TRBD1; abundance: .; j_gene: TRBJ1-1; v_gene: TRBV7-8
CDR3aa: CASSYLGTGNTEAFF; CDR3nt: TGTGCCAGCAGTTACCTAGGGACAGGGAACACTGAAGCTTTCTTT; d_gene: TRBD1; abundance: .; j_gene: TRBJ1-1; v_gene: TRBV6-5
CDR3aa: CASSLAGAYPFF; CDR3nt: TGTGCCAGCAGCTTAGCAGGGGCCTATCCCTTTTTT; d_gene: .; abundance: .; j_gene: TRBJ2-3; v_gene: TRBV11-1
CDR3aa: CASSVPAGTSGVIYNEQFF; CDR3nt: TGTGCCAGCAGCGTCCCCGCCGGGACTAGCGGGGTGATCTACAATGAGCAGTTCTTC; d_gene: TRBD2; abundance: .; j_gene: TRBJ2-1; v_gene: TRBV7-8
CDR3aa: CASSLARGSYNEQFF; CDR3nt: TGTGCCAGCAGCTTAGCCAGGGGCTCCTACAATGAGCAGTTCTTC; d_gene: .; abundance: once; j_gene: TRBJ2-1; v_gene: TRBV7-2
CDR3aa: CASSQDFGPGTGYNEQYF; CDR3nt: TGCGCCAGCAGCCAAGATTTCGGACCCGGGACAGGGTACAACGAGCAGTACTTC; d_gene: TRBD1; abundance: .; j_gene: TRBJ2-7; v_gene: TRBV4-1
CDR3aa: CASSLGGVNTEAFF; CDR3nt: TGTGCCAGCAGCTTAGGGGGAGTGAACACTGAAGCTTTCTTT; d_gene: .; abundance: .; j_gene: TRBJ1-1; v_gene: TRBV7-2
CDR3aa: CAISESAKGQGTEAFF; CDR3nt: TGTGCCATCAGTGAGTCCGCTAAGGGGCAGGGCACTGAAGCTTTCTTT; d_gene: .; abundance: .; j_gene: TRBJ1-1; v_gene: TRBV10-3
CDR3aa: CASSASPSPTSTDTQYF; CDR3nt: TGTGCCAGTAGTGCCTCCCCTAGTCCAACTAGCACAGATACGCAGTATTTT; d_gene: .; abundance: .; j_gene: TRBJ2-3; v_gene: TRBV19
CDR3aa: CASSLRGRETQYF; CDR3nt: TGTGCCAGCAGTCTGAGGGGGCGAGAGACCCAGTACTTC; d_gene: TRBD1; abundance: .; j_gene: TRBJ2-5; v_gene: TRBV2
CDR3aa: CASSEALGGLRETQYF; CDR3nt: TGTGCCAGCAGTGAAGCGCTCGGGGGGCTGAGAGAGACCCAGTACTTC; d_gene: .; abundance: .; j_gene: TRBJ2-5; v_gene: TRBV6-1
CDR3aa: CASSQDPRVTEAFF; CDR3nt: TGCGCCAGCAGCCAAGACCCGAGGGTGACTGAAGCTTTCTTT; d_gene: .; abundance: .; j_gene: TRBJ1-1; v_gene: TRBV4-3
CDR3aa: CASSYLGTGSGNTIYF; CDR3nt: TGTGCCAGCAGTTACCTCGGGACAGGGTCTGGAAACACCATATATTTT; d_gene: TRBD1; abundance: once; j_gene: TRBJ1-3; v_gene: TRBV6-5
CDR3aa: CASSLVQQGKETQYF; CDR3nt: TGTGCCAGCAGCTTGGTACAACAGGGCAAAGAGACCCAGTACTTC; d_gene: .; abundance: .; j_gene: TRBJ2-5; v_gene: TRBV5-4
CDR3aa: CASSYPRGLADNEQFF; CDR3nt: TGTGCCAGCAGTTACCCGAGGGGACTAGCGGACAATGAGCAGTTCTTC; d_gene: TRBD2; abundance: .; j_gene: TRBJ2-1; v_gene: TRBV6-5
CDR3aa: CASIRTGTSYGYTF; CDR3nt: TGTGCCAGTATTCGGACAGGGACGAGCTATGGCTACACCTTC; d_gene: TRBD1; abundance: .; j_gene: TRBJ1-2; v_gene: TRBV19
CDR3aa: CASSQDAGGRNEQFF; CDR3nt: TGCGCCAGCAGCCAAGACGCGGGGGGGCGTAATGAGCAGTTCTTC; d_gene: TRBD2; abundance: once; j_gene: TRBJ2-1; v_gene: TRBV4-3
CDR3aa: CASSKGDTGFNEQFF; CDR3nt: TGTGCCAGCAGTAAGGGGGACACAGGCTTCAATGAGCAGTTCTTC; d_gene: .; abundance: .; j_gene: TRBJ2-1; v_gene: TRBV6-1
CDR3aa: CASSTAAGQTYEQYF; CDR3nt: TGTGCCAGTAGCACGGCCGCGGGACAGACCTACGAGCAGTACTTC; d_gene: .; abundance: .; j_gene: TRBJ2-7; v_gene: TRBV19
CDR3aa: CASSLPGQSSYEQYF; CDR3nt: TGTGCCAGCAGCTTACCGGGACAGAGCTCCTACGAGCAGTACTTC; d_gene: TRBD1; abundance: .; j_gene: TRBJ2-7; v_gene: TRBV5-4